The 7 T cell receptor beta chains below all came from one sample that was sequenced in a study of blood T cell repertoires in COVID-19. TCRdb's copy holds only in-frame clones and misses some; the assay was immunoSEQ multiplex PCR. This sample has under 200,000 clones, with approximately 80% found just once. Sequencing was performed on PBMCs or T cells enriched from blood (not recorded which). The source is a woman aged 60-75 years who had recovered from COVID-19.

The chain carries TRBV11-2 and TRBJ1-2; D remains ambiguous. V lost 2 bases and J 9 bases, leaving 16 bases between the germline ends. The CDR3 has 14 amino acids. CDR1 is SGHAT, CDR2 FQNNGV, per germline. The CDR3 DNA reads TGTGCCAGCAGCTTAAGCATTGCGACTCAGAGCTACACCTTC. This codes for CASSLSIATQSYTF.

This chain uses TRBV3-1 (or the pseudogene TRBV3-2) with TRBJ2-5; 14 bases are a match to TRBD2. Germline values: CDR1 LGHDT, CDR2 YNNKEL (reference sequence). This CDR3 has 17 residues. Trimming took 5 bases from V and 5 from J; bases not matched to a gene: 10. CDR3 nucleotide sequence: TGTGCCAGCAGCTCGGGACTAGCGGGAGTTCGCTACGAGACCCAGTACTTC. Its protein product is CASSSGLAGVRYETQYF.

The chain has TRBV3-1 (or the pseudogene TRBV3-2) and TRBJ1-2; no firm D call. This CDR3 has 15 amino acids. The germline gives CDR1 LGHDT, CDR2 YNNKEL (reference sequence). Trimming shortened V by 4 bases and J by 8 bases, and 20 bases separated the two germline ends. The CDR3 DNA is TGTGCCAGCAGCCCGATAGGAAAGGGAGCAAGGGGCTACACCTTC. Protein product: CASSPIGKGARGYTF.

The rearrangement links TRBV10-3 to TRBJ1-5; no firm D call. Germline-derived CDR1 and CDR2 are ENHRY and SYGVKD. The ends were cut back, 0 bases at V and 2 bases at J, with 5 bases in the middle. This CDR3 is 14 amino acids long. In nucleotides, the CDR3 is TGTGCCATCAGTGAGTCGGGCGGCAATCAGCCCCAGCATTTT. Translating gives CAISESGGNQPQHF.

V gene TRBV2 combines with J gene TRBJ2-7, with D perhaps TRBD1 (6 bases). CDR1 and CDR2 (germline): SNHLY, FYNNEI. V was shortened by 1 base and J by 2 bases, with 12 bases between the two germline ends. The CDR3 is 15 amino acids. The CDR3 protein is CASSEEGVVPYEQYF. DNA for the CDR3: TGTGCCAGCAGTGAAGAGGGGGTGGTCCCCTACGAGCAGTACTTC. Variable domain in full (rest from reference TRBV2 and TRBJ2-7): EPEVTQTPSHQVTQMGQEVILRCVPISNHLYFYWYRQILGQKVEFLVSFYNNEISEKSEIFDDQFSVERPDGSNFTLKIRSTKLEDSAMYFCASSEEGVVPYEQYFGPGTRLTVT.

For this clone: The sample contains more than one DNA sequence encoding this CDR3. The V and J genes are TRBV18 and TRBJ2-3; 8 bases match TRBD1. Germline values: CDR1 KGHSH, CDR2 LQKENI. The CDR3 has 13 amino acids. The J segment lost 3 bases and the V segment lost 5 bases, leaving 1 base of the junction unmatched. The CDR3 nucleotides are TGTGCCAGCTCAACAGGGGGTACAGATACGCAGTATTTT. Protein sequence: CASSTGGTDTQYF. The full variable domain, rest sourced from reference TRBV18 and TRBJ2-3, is NAGVMQNPRHLVRRRGQEARLRCSPMKGHSHVYWYRQLPEEGLKFMVYLQKENIIDESGMPKERFSAEFPKEGPSILRIQQVVRGDSAAYFCASSTGGTDTQYFGPGTRLTVL.

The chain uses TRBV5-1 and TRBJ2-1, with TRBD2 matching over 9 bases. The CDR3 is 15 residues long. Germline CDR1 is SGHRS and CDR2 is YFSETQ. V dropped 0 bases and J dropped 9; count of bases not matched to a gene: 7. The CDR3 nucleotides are TGCGCCAGCAGCTTGGTAATAGCGGGAGAGGGTGAGCAGTTCTTC. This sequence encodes CASSLVIAGEGEQFF.